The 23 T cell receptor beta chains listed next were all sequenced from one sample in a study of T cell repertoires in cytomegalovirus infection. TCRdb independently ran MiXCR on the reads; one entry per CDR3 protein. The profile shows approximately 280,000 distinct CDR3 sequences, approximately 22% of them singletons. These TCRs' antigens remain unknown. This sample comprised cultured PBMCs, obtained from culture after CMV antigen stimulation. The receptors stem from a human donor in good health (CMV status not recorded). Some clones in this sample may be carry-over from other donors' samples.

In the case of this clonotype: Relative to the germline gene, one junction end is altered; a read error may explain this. For the CDR3, the DNA is TGTGCCATCACGGGGAACTCTGAAGCTTTCTTT. It is translated as CAITGNSEAFF. The chain links TRBV10-3 to TRBJ1-1; D remains unclear. The CDR3 runs 11 residues. Germline loops: CDR1 ENHRY, CDR2 SYGVKD.

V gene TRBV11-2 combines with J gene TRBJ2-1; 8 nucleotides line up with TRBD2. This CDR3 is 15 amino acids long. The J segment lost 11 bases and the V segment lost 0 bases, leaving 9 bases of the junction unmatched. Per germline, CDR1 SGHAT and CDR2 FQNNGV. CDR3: CASSLDRPSGSKQFF. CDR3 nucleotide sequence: TGTGCCAGCAGCTTAGATCGTCCCAGCGGGAGCAAGCAGTTCTTC.

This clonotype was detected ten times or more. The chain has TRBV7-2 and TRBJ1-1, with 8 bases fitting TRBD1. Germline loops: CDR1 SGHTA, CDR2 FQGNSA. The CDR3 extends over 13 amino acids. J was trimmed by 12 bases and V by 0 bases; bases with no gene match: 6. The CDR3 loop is CASSLATGVGPFF. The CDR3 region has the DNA TGTGCCAGCAGCTTAGCGACAGGGGTCGGGCCTTTCTTT.

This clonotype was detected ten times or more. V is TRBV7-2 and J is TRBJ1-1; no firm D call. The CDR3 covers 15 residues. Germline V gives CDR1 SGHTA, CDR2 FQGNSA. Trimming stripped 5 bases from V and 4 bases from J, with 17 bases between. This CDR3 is CASSERGSAGTEAFF. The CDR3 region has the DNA TGTGCCAGCAGCGAACGAGGGTCGGCCGGCACTGAAGCTTTCTTT.

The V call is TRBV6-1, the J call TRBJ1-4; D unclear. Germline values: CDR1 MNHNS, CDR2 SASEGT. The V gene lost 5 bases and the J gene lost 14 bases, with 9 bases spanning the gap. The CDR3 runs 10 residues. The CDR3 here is CASSNTGLFF. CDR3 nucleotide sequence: TGTGCCAGCAGTAATACGGGTCTGTTTTTT.

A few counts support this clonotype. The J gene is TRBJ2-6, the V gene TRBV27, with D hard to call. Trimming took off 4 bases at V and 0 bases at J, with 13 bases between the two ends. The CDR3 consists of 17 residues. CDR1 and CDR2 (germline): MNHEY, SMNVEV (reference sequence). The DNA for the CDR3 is TGTGCCAGCAGTTCCGCAGGCTCCCCCTCTGGGGCCAACGTCCTGACTTTC. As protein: CASSSAGSPSGANVLTF.

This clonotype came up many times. Here the CDR3 DNA reads TGTGCCAGCAGCTTAGATCGACAGAGCTCCTACGAGCAGTACTTC. This codes for CASSLDRQSSYEQYF. J is TRBJ2-7 and V is TRBV7-2; possibly TRBD1 for D (5 bases). Germline V CDR1 and CDR2: SGHTA, FQGNSA. V was shortened by 1 base and J by 0 bases, with 10 bases between the two germline ends. The CDR3 length is 15 residues.

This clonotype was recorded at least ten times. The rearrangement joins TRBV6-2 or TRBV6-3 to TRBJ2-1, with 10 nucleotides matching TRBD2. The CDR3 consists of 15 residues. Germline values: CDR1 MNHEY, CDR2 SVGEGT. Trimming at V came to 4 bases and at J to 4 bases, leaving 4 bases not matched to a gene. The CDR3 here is CASSSGTSAYNEQFF. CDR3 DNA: TGTGCCAGCAGTTCCGGGACTAGCGCGTACAATGAGCAGTTCTTC.

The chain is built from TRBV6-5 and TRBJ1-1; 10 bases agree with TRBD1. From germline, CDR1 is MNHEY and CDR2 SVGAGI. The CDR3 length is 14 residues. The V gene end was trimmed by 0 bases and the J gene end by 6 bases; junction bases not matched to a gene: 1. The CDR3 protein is CASSYSGTGAEAFF. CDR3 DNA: TGTGCCAGCAGTTACTCGGGGACAGGGGCTGAAGCTTTCTTT.

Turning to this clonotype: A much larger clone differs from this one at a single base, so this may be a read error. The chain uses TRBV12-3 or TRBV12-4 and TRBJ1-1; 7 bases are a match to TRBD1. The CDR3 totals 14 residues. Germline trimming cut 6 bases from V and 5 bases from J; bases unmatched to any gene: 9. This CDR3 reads CASSGQALGTEAFF. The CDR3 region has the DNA TGTGCCAGCAGCGGACAGGCCCTCGGGACTGAAGCTTTCTTT.

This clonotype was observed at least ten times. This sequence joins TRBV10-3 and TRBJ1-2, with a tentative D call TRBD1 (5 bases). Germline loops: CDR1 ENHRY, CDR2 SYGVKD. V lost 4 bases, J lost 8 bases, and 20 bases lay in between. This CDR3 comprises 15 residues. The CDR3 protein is CAISGLGGNRDGYTF. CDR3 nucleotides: TGTGCCATCAGTGGCCTCGGGGGAAACCGGGACGGCTACACCTTC.

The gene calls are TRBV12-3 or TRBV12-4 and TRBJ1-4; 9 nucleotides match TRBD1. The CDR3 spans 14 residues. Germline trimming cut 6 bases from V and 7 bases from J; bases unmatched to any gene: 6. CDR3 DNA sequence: TGTGCCAGCAGGTGGACAGGGGCGGGTGAAAAACTGTTTTTT. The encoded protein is CASRWTGAGEKLFF.

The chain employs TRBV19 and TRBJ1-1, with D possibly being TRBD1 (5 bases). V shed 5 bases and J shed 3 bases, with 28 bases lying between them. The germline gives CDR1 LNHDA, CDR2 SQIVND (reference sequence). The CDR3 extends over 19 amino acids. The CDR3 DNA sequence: TGTGCCAGTAGTGTGCGTGCGGGGACGGGCCCGAAAGAGGACACTGAAGCTTTCTTT. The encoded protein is CASSVRAGTGPKEDTEAFF.

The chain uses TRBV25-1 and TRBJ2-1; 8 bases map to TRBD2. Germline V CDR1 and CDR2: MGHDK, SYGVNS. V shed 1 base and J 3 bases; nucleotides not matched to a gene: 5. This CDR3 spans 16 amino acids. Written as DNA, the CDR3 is TGTGCCAGCAGTGAATTTGTTAGCGGGAACTACAATGAGCAGTTCTTC. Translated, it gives CASSEFVSGNYNEQFF. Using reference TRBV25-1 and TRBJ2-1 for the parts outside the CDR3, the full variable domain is EADIYQTPRYLVIGTGKKITLECSQTMGHDKMYWYQQDPGMELHLIHYSYGVNSTEKGDLSSESTVSRIRTEHFPLTLESARPSHTSQYLCASSEFVSGNYNEQFFGPGTRLTVL.

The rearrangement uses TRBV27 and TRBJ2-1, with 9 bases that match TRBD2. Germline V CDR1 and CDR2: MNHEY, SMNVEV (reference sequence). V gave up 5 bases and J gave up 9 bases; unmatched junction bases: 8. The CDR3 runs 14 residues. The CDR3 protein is CASSRREGASEQFF. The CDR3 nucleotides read TGTGCCAGCAGTCGGCGGGAGGGGGCCTCTGAGCAGTTCTTC.

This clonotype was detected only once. The CDR3: CSARRGWSGQKNTEAFF. The CDR3 DNA follows: TGCAGTGCTAGGAGGGGCTGGTCTGGGCAGAAGAACACTGAAGCTTTCTTT. The V gene is TRBV20-1, the J gene TRBJ1-1; tentative D call: TRBD1 (5 bases). The CDR3 consists of 17 residues. Germline lookup yields CDR1 DFQATT and CDR2 SNEGSKA (reference sequence). The V end was cut by 3 bases, the J end by 1 base, with 21 bases between.

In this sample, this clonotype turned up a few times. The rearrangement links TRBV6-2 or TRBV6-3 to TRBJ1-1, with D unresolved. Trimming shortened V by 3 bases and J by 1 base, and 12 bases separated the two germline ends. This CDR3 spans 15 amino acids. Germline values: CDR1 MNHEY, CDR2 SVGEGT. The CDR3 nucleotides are TGTGCCAGCAGTTATAGGTGGGAGAGGAACACTGAAGCTTTCTTT. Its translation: CASSYRWERNTEAFF.

CDR3 in DNA: TGTGCCAGCAGTGAGGCTAGCGGGAGGGCCGTTGAGCAGTTCTTC. Translated: CASSEASGRAVEQFF. The rearrangement uses TRBV2 and TRBJ2-1; the match to TRBD2 covers 12 bases. CDR1 and CDR2 (germline): SNHLY, FYNNEI. Trimming removed 3 bases from V and 9 bases from J; junction bases left unmatched: 6. CDR3 length: 15 amino acids. The entire variable domain, with the rest obtained from reference TRBV2 and TRBJ2-1, is as follows: EPEVTQTPSHQVTQMGQEVILRCVPISNHLYFYWYRQILGQKVEFLVSFYNNEISEKSEIFDDQFSVERPDGSNFTLKIRSTKLEDSAMYFCASSEASGRAVEQFFGPGTRLTVL.

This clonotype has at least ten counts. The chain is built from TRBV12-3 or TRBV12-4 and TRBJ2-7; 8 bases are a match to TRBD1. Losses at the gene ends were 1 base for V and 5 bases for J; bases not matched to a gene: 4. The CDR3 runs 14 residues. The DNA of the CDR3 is TGTGCCAGCAGTTTAGGCCAGGGGGCCCACGAGCAGTACGTC. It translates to CASSLGQGAHEQYV.

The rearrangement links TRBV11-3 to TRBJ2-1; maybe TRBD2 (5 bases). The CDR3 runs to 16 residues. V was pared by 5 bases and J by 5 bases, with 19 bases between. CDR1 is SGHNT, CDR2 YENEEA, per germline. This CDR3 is CASSPPRSGINNEQFF. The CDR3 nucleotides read TGTGCCAGCAGCCCCCCCCGGTCGGGGATTAACAATGAGCAGTTCTTC.

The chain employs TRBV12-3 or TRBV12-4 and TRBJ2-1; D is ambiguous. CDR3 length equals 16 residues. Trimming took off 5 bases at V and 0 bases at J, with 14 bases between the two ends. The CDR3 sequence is CASSPNWGLSYNEQFF. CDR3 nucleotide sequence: TGTGCCAGCAGTCCCAACTGGGGTCTCTCCTACAATGAGCAGTTCTTC.

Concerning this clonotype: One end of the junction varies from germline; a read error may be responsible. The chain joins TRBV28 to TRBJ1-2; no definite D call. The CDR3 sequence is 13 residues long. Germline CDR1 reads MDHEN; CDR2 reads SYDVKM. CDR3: CASSRVGLYGYTF. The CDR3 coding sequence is TGTGCCAGCAGCCGCGTCGGCCTCTATGGCTACACATTC.

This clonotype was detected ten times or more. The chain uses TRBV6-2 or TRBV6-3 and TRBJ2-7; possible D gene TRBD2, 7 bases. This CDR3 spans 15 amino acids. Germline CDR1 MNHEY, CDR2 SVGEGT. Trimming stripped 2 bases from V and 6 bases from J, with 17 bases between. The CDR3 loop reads CASSYVNGGLVEQYV. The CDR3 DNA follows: TGTGCCAGCAGTTACGTAAACGGGGGGCTGGTCGAGCAGTACGTC.